These 5 T cell receptor beta chains were sequenced from one sample in a study of identical twins. TCRdb ran MiXCR on the 5' RACE reads and lists one entry per CDR3 protein. The table has about 730,000 distinct CDR3 sequences, about 20% seen once; the top ten hold roughly 4%. In addition, the sample was reused for a study of T cells expressing NK-cell markers.

The sample consisted of PBMCs. The receptors derive from a woman between 18 and 30 years old in good health.

This clonotype was seen repeatedly, ten times or more. CDR3 loop: CASSPGQSPYNEQFF. The CDR3 DNA sequence: TGTGCCAGCAGCCCCGGACAGAGCCCCTACAATGAGCAGTTCTTC. J is TRBJ2-1 and V is TRBV7-9, with D perhaps TRBD1 (6 bases). Trimming cost V 5 bases and J 2 bases, with 13 bases left between them. CDR1 is SEHNR, CDR2 FQNEAQ, per germline (reference sequence). The length of the CDR3 is 15 residues.

This chain uses TRBV9 with TRBJ1-3; D unclear. The germline CDR1 and CDR2 sequences are SGDLS and YYNGEE. Trimming left V 0 bases short and J 4 bases short, with 8 bases between. The CDR3 runs 14 residues. CDR3 coding DNA: TGTGCCAGCAGCGTAGCCCGCTTCGGAAACACCATATATTTT. This codes for CASSVARFGNTIYF.

The V and J genes are TRBV12-3 or TRBV12-4 and TRBJ1-1, with D possibly TRBD1 on 6 matching bases. V lost 5 bases and J 0 bases, leaving 10 bases between the germline ends. The CDR3 covers 14 residues. The CDR3 region is CASSQDSVNTEAFF. CDR3 bases: TGTGCCAGCAGTCAGGACAGCGTGAACACTGAAGCTTTCTTT.

The rearrangement links TRBV20-1 to TRBJ2-3, with 8 bases aligning to TRBD1. The germline V gene has CDR1 DFQATT and CDR2 SNEGSKA (reference sequence). Losses at the gene ends were 7 bases for V and 2 bases for J; bases not matched to a gene: 8. The CDR3 has 14 amino acids. CDR3 coding DNA: TGCAGTGTGACGCAGGGGGCGCACACAGATACGCAGTATTTT. Its translation is CSVTQGAHTDTQYF.

This clonotype turned up a few times. V gene TRBV15 combines with J gene TRBJ2-2, with D unclear. The V gene lost 0 bases and the J gene lost 5 bases, with 7 bases spanning the gap. Germline V lookup: CDR1 LNHNV, CDR2 YYDKDF (reference sequence). This CDR3 comprises 14 residues. CDR3 region: CATSRDKYTGELFF. In nucleotides, the CDR3 is TGTGCCACCAGCAGAGATAAATATACCGGGGAGCTGTTTTTT.